These 32 T cell receptor beta chains came from one sample sequenced in a study of beta chain features in type 1 diabetes. TCRB transcripts that were expressed got sequenced, as all of the isolated RNA had been reverse transcribed. Some clones are missing from TCRdb's copy, which holds only in-frame ones; the method was immunoSEQ multiplex PCR. The sample yields about 240,000 clones, 25% to 30% seen once. The specimen sequenced was central memory CD4+ T cells from blood. These receptors came from a man aged 30 to 39 in good health.

This chain uses TRBV27 with TRBJ2-6, with D possibly being TRBD1 or TRBD2 (5 bases each). The CDR3 extends over 16 amino acids. CDR1 and CDR2 (germline): MNHEY, SMNVEV (reference sequence). V shed 3 bases and J shed 2 bases, with 11 bases lying between them. CDR3: CASSFEGRTGANVLTF. CDR3 DNA: TGTGCCAGCAGTTTCGAGGGGCGAACTGGGGCCAACGTCCTGACTTTC. The entire variable domain, with the rest obtained from reference TRBV27 and TRBJ2-6, is as follows: EAQVTQNPRYLITVTGKKLTVTCSQNMNHEYMSWYRQDPGLGLRQIYYSMNVEVTDKGDVPEGYKVSRKEKRNFPLILESPSPNQTSLYFCASSFEGRTGANVLTFGAGSRLTVL.

Notes on this clone: In the same sample, other DNA sequences code for this CDR3. The chain has TRBV5-1 and TRBJ2-5, with 7 bases lining up with TRBD1. The germline gives CDR1 SGHRS, CDR2 YFSETQ. The CDR3 is made up of 14 amino acids. V lost 0 bases, J lost 4 bases, and 3 bases stayed unmatched. DNA for the CDR3: TGCGCCAGCAGCTTGGGACAGGGCAGAGAGACCCAGTACTTC. Protein product: CASSLGQGRETQYF.

This clone was recorded once. This sequence joins TRBV10-1 and TRBJ1-6; 7 bases fit TRBD1. Unmatched junction bases numbered 6, after V lost 4 bases and J lost 9 bases. The V gene's germline CDR1 is WNHNN and CDR2 SYGVQD (reference sequence). This CDR3 comprises 14 residues. As DNA, the CDR3 is TGCGCCAGCAGTGGACAGGGAATGGGTTCACCCCTCCACTTT. Amino acid sequence: CASSGQGMGSPLHF.

This clone appeared many times. The V and J genes are TRBV5-1 and TRBJ2-5; 7 bases match TRBD1. After removal of 4 bases from V and 0 bases from J, the junction contained 3 bases not matched to a gene. CDR1 is SGHRS, CDR2 YFSETQ, per germline. The CDR3 extends over 14 amino acids. In DNA form, the CDR3 reads TGCGCCAGCAGCCGGGACAGCTACCAAGAGACCCAGTACTTC. This encodes CASSRDSYQETQYF.

The chain is built from TRBV10-3 and TRBJ1-6; D not certain. The CDR3 is 12 residues long. CDR1 is ENHRY and CDR2 is SYGVKD in the germline V gene. Deletions cut 3 bases from V and 10 bases from J, with 7 bases between. CDR3 DNA sequence: TGTGCCATCAGTGAAGGGAGATCACCCCTCCACTTT. Protein: CAISEGRSPLHF.

The table lists this clone with a few counts. The chain is built from TRBV9 and TRBJ2-1; TRBD2 aligns across 13 bases. This CDR3 is built from 15 residues. CDR1 and CDR2 (germline): SGDLS, YYNGEE. J was trimmed by 6 bases and V by 2 bases; bases with no gene match: 2. CDR3 amino acids: CASSVGLAGVNEQFF. The CDR3 DNA reads TGTGCCAGCAGCGTTGGACTAGCGGGAGTCAATGAGCAGTTCTTC.

This clone was observed at least ten times. The V gene is TRBV5-1, the J gene TRBJ2-3; D remains ambiguous. Germline assignment: CDR1 SGHRS and CDR2 YFSETQ. This CDR3 spans 14 amino acids. The V and J ends lost 0 bases and 2 bases respectively, with 7 bases between them. The CDR3 nucleotides read TGCGCCAGCAGCTTGGCCATGCCCACAGATACGCAGTATTTT. It translates to CASSLAMPTDTQYF.

This clone was found many times. This specimen includes other DNA sequences encoding the same CDR3. This chain connects TRBV30 to TRBJ1-2, with D unclear. V dropped 0 bases and J dropped 4 bases, with 6 bases sitting between them. Per germline, CDR1 GTSNPN and CDR2 SVGIG (reference sequence). The CDR3 loop spans 12 amino acids. The CDR3 protein is CAWSVRFYGYTF. CDR3 nucleotide sequence: TGTGCCTGGAGTGTAAGGTTCTATGGCTACACCTTC.

V is TRBV4-2 and J is TRBJ2-7; 12 bases align to TRBD2. The V segment lost 4 bases and the J segment 12 bases; nucleotides outside the gene matches: 10. The germline gives CDR1 LGHNA, CDR2 YNFKEQ. This CDR3 comprises 14 residues. The CDR3 protein is CASSLRTSGDKGYF. The CDR3 coding sequence is TGTGCCAGCAGCCTCCGGACTAGCGGGGATAAGGGGTACTTC.

The CDR3 DNA sequence: TGTGCCAGCAGTGCGCCAGGGCTTACTCAGCCCCAGCATTTT. Its translation is CASSAPGLTQPQHF. The rearrangement uses TRBV25-1 and TRBJ1-5, with D perhaps matching TRBD1 (5 bases). Germline values: CDR1 MGHDK, CDR2 SYGVNS. The CDR3 sequence is 14 residues long. The V end was cut by 4 bases, the J end by 6 bases, with 13 bases between. Full variable domain (missing parts from reference TRBV25-1 and TRBJ1-5): EADIYQTPRYLVIGTGKKITLECSQTMGHDKMYWYQQDPGMELHLIHYSYGVNSTEKGDLSSESTVSRIRTEHFPLTLESARPSHTSQYLCASSAPGLTQPQHFGDGTRLSIL.

This clone was picked up a small number of times. This chain connects TRBV5-1 to TRBJ2-5; D is possibly TRBD1 or TRBD2 (5 bases each). Trimming left V 2 bases short and J 1 base short, with 9 bases between. The CDR3 contains 14 residues. CDR1 and CDR2 from the germline V gene are SGHRS and YFSETQ. In DNA form, the CDR3 reads TGCGCCAGCAGCTTACGGGGCCCCCAAGAGACCCAGTACTTC. Translating gives CASSLRGPQETQYF.

This clone was counted a few times. The CDR3 nucleotides are TGCGCCAGCAGCTTCGATAGCGGGAGGAGCTCCTACAATGAGCAGTTCTTC. Amino acid sequence: CASSFDSGRSSYNEQFF. The rearrangement joins TRBV5-1 to TRBJ2-1, with 10 nucleotides matching TRBD2. The CDR3 covers 17 residues. The trim removed 2 bases at V and 0 bases at J, leaving 5 bases unmatched. Germline assignment: CDR1 SGHRS and CDR2 YFSETQ. Using reference TRBV5-1 and TRBJ2-1 for the parts outside the CDR3, the full variable domain is KAGVTQTPRYLIKTRGQQVTLSCSPISGHRSVSWYQQTPGQGLQFLFEYFSETQRNKGNFPGRFSGRQFSNSRSEMNVSTLELGDSALYLCASSFDSGRSSYNEQFFGPGTRLTVL.

The chain is built from TRBV5-6 and TRBJ1-5; possibly TRBD1 for D (5 bases). Between the trimmed V and J ends, which lost 0 bases and 5 bases, there was a span of 9 bases. This CDR3 has 14 amino acids. Germline-derived CDR1 and CDR2 are SGHDT and YYEEEE. CDR3 sequence (DNA): TGTGCCAGCAGCTTGGGGGCAGGGCATCAGCCCCAGCATTTT. Its translation: CASSLGAGHQPQHF.

The chain carries TRBV29-1 and TRBJ2-1; TRBD2 matches at 9 bases. Looked up from germline, CDR1 is SQVTM and CDR2 is ANQGSEA. This CDR3 contains 13 residues. Trimming at V came to 6 bases and at J to 15 bases, leaving 15 bases not matched to a gene. The CDR3 spells CSVRGVLAGTGFF. As DNA, the CDR3 is TGCAGCGTACGGGGAGTTCTAGCGGGGACGGGGTTCTTC.

The chain combines TRBV29-1 with TRBJ2-7, with 8 bases that match TRBD2. CDR1 is SQVTM and CDR2 is ANQGSEA in the germline V gene. The CDR3 has 15 amino acids. Trimming at V came to 3 bases and at J to 5 bases, leaving 12 bases not matched to a gene. CDR3 amino acids: CSVDWPNRAGDEQYF. The CDR3 DNA reads as TGCAGCGTTGATTGGCCCAATAGAGCGGGAGACGAGCAGTACTTC.

This clone was counted a few times. The rearrangement links TRBV7-2 to TRBJ2-3, with TRBD2 matching 14 bases. The germline V gene has CDR1 SGHTA and CDR2 FQGNSA. With V trimmed by 3 bases and J by 3 bases, 2 bases remained unmatched. The CDR3 spans 16 residues. Here the CDR3 reads CASSLGLAGVTDTQYF. CDR3 nucleotide sequence: TGTGCCAGCAGCTTGGGACTAGCGGGAGTTACAGATACGCAGTATTTT.

This rearrangement joins TRBV5-1 to TRBJ2-5; weak D call: TRBD2 (5 bases). The CDR3 length is 14 residues. V was pared by 4 bases and J by 5 bases, with 15 bases between. In germline, CDR1 is SGHRS, CDR2 YFSETQ. The CDR3 DNA follows: TGCGCCAGCAGCCCGGACTCCAGAGCGGAGACCCAGTACTTC. This gives the protein CASSPDSRAETQYF.

J is TRBJ2-1 and V is TRBV7-2; 10 bases line up with TRBD1. The CDR3 extends over 15 amino acids. CDR1 is SGHTA, CDR2 FQGNSA, per germline. V shed 2 bases and J 6 bases; nucleotides not matched to a gene: 4. CDR3 in amino acids: CASSLLGTGVNEQFF. In DNA form, the CDR3 reads TGTGCCAGCAGCTTATTGGGGACAGGGGTCAATGAGCAGTTCTTC.

The chain couples TRBV5-1 to TRBJ2-7; 11 bases are shared with TRBD2. The CDR3 is made up of 15 amino acids. Unmatched junction bases numbered 7, after V lost 4 bases and J lost 4 bases. The germline V gene encodes CDR1 SGHRS and CDR2 YFSETQ. Here the CDR3 DNA reads TGCGCCAGCAGCCCCTTAGCGGGAGGGCCGTACGAGCAGTACTTC. It encodes CASSPLAGGPYEQYF.

V is TRBV6-1 and J is TRBJ1-5, with TRBD1 as a possible D gene (6 bases). CDR3 length equals 14 residues. V lost 8 bases and J lost 6, with 17 bases in between. Germline assignment: CDR1 MNHNS and CDR2 SASEGT. The CDR3 DNA follows: TGTGCCAGCTTGCGGGGGCTGGACGCTCAGCCCCAGCATTTT. This encodes CASLRGLDAQPQHF.

The chain recombines TRBV2 with TRBJ2-3; D remains ambiguous. Germline V gives CDR1 SNHLY, CDR2 FYNNEI. This CDR3 region has 13 residues. Trimming left V 7 bases short and J 0 bases short, with 8 bases between. DNA for the CDR3: TGTGCCAGCACCGCTACTAGCACAGATACGCAGTATTTT. Protein: CASTATSTDTQYF.

V is TRBV6-5 and J is TRBJ1-2; TRBD1 might be the D (6 bases). Germline V gives CDR1 MNHEY, CDR2 SVGAGI. The ends were cut back, 2 bases at V and 6 bases at J, with 10 bases in the middle. CDR3 length equals 13 residues. The CDR3 DNA reads TGTGCCAGCAGTTACCGGTCAGGGGATGGCTACACCTTC. As protein: CASSYRSGDGYTF.

The chain employs TRBV18 and TRBJ1-1, with D uncertain. Germline assignment: CDR1 KGHSH and CDR2 LQKENI. CDR3 length: 15 amino acids. The V end was cut by 3 bases, the J end by 1 base, with 12 bases between. CDR3 amino acids: CASSPSRERNTEAFF. CDR3 DNA sequence: TGTGCCAGCTCACCTTCGCGGGAGAGGAACACTGAAGCTTTCTTT. The full variable domain, rest sourced from reference TRBV18 and TRBJ1-1, is NAGVMQNPRHLVRRRGQEARLRCSPMKGHSHVYWYRQLPEEGLKFMVYLQKENIIDESGMPKERFSAEFPKEGPSILRIQQVVRGDSAAYFCASSPSRERNTEAFFGQGTRLTVV.

The J gene is TRBJ1-5, the V gene TRBV7-9; 7 positions match TRBD1. In germline, CDR1 is SEHNR, CDR2 FQNEAQ (reference sequence). This CDR3 has 15 residues. Trimming at V came to 1 base and at J to 3 bases, leaving 3 bases not matched to a gene. The CDR3 sequence: CASSLGDSHNQPQHF. The CDR3 DNA follows: TGTGCCAGCAGCTTAGGGGACAGCCACAATCAGCCCCAGCATTTT.

V and J are TRBV5-1 and TRBJ2-7; D is perhaps TRBD1 or TRBD2 (5 bases each). The CDR3 sequence is 14 residues long. The V gene's germline CDR1 is SGHRS and CDR2 YFSETQ. The V end was cut by 0 bases, the J end by 4 bases, with 11 bases between. The CDR3 spells CASSLAGTPYEQYF. The CDR3 nucleotides read TGCGCCAGCAGCTTGGCCGGGACCCCTTACGAGCAGTACTTC. The full variable domain, with the rest looked up from reference TRBV5-1 and TRBJ2-7, is KAGVTQTPRYLIKTRGQQVTLSCSPISGHRSVSWYQQTPGQGLQFLFEYFSETQRNKGNFPGRFSGRQFSNSRSEMNVSTLELGDSALYLCASSLAGTPYEQYFGPGTRLTVT.

This clone was observed a handful of times. The chain has TRBV7-2 and TRBJ2-3, with D unresolved. CDR1 and CDR2 (germline): SGHTA, FQGNSA. Between the trimmed V and J ends, which lost 5 bases and 1 base, there was a span of 16 bases. The CDR3 has 16 residues. As DNA, the CDR3 is TGTGCCAGCAGCCTAGGATGGGCAGATGGCACAGATACGCAGTATTTT. Protein: CASSLGWADGTDTQYF.

The V call is TRBV1, the J call TRBJ2-7; the table's D call TRBD1 went unverified against the DNA. TRBV1 is shown as a pseudogene. The CDR3 runs 15 residues. CDR3 coding DNA: TGCACCAGCAGCCTCGGACAGGGCCACTCCTACGAGCAGTACTTC. Protein sequence: CTSSLGQGHSYEQYF.

As for this clone: The junction departs from germline at one end; a sequencing error may be responsible. J is TRBJ2-3 and V is TRBV5-1, with 7 nucleotides matching TRBD2. Germline V lookup: CDR1 SGHRS, CDR2 YFSETQ. The CDR3 extends over 15 amino acids. The CDR3 loop is CASCLAGQKADTQYF. In DNA, the CDR3 is TGCGCCAGCTGCTTAGCGGGCCAGAAAGCAGATACGCAGTATTTT.

The rearrangement uses TRBV11-2 and TRBJ2-3; 9 bases match TRBD2. Germline assignment: CDR1 SGHAT and CDR2 FQNNGV. This CDR3 contains 16 residues. V gave up 1 base and J gave up 0 bases; unmatched junction bases: 2. CDR3 sequence: CASSLVTSGSTDTQYF. The CDR3, as DNA: TGTGCCAGCAGCTTAGTTACTAGCGGGAGCACAGATACGCAGTATTTT.

The chain employs TRBV9 and TRBJ2-1, with 8 bases aligning to TRBD2. The CDR3 is 15 amino acids. Per the germline V gene, CDR1 is SGDLS and CDR2 is YYNGEE. With V trimmed by 0 bases and J by 6 bases, 5 bases remained unmatched. CDR3 coding DNA: TGTGCCAGCAGCGTAGAAGCGGGAGTGGGCAATGAGCAGTTCTTC. Translating it yields CASSVEAGVGNEQFF.

The V and J genes are TRBV4-1 and TRBJ2-7; D call uncertain. Trimming removed 0 bases from V and 5 bases from J, with 8 bases in between. CDR1 is MGHRA and CDR2 is YSYEKL in the germline V gene. The CDR3 spans 13 residues. The CDR3 sequence: CASSQDFRNEQYF. The CDR3 bases are TGCGCCAGCAGCCAAGATTTTAGGAACGAGCAGTACTTC.

The count of this clone is one. The chain combines TRBV18 with TRBJ2-3; D not resolved. Germline CDR1 is KGHSH and CDR2 is LQKENI. This CDR3 comprises 16 residues. Trimming shortened V by 2 bases and J by 0 bases, and 12 bases separated the two germline ends. CDR3 sequence: CASSPGLAASTDTQYF. The CDR3, as DNA: TGTGCCAGCTCACCAGGGTTAGCAGCTAGCACAGATACGCAGTATTTT.